The rows below give T cell receptor beta chains drawn from one sample of a study of CD8 T cells in Susac syndrome. From the immunoSEQ multiplex PCR reads, TCRdb called clonotypes with MiXCR, one entry per CDR3 protein. Of tens of thousands of distinct CDR3 sequences listed, about 95% were seen once; the top ten hold roughly 0.3%. Input material: CD4+ T cells from PBMCs. The source of these receptors is a human donor with Susac syndrome. CDR3s include the opening cysteine and the closing phenylalanine or tryptophan. The D gene is left open where the match is weak. Some rows mark clone size as missing; the rest say once, few, many or name a class of expanded clone.

d_call: .; v_call: TRBV21-1; clone_size: .; j_call: TRBJ2-1; cdr3_nt: TGTGCCAGCAGCAAAACGGGACTAGCGGGGTGGAATGAGCAGTTCTTC; cdr3_aa: CASSKTGLAGWNEQFF
d_call: .; v_call: TRBV7-9; clone_size: .; j_call: TRBJ2-2; cdr3_nt: TGTGCCAGCAGGACGACCGGGGAGCTGTTTTTT; cdr3_aa: CASRTTGELFF
d_call: .; v_call: TRBV11-1; clone_size: .; j_call: TRBJ2-1; cdr3_nt: TGTGCCAGCAGCCTCCGGGACACCTCCTACAATGAGCAGTTCTTC; cdr3_aa: CASSLRDTSYNEQFF
d_call: .; v_call: TRBV30; clone_size: .; j_call: TRBJ2-5; cdr3_nt: TGTGCCTCGCGGGGGCTGGAGACCCAGTACTTC; cdr3_aa: CASRGLETQYF
d_call: .; v_call: TRBV7-6; clone_size: .; j_call: TRBJ2-5; cdr3_nt: TGTGCCAGCAGCCCGCGGAGGGTGCAACAAGAGACCCAGTACTTC; cdr3_aa: CASSPRRVQQETQYF
d_call: TRBD1; v_call: TRBV7-3; clone_size: .; j_call: TRBJ1-1; cdr3_nt: TGTGCCAGCAGCTTAGGACAGGCTCGTGAAGCTTTCTTT; cdr3_aa: CASSLGQAREAFF
d_call: .; v_call: TRBV4-3; clone_size: .; j_call: TRBJ1-4; cdr3_nt: TGCGCCAGCAGCCACTCTGACCGGGGCCGGGATGAAAAACTGTTTTTT; cdr3_aa: CASSHSDRGRDEKLFF
d_call: TRBD2; v_call: TRBV12-3/TRBV12-4; clone_size: .; j_call: TRBJ2-1; cdr3_nt: TGTGCCAGCAGGGCTAGCGGATACAATGAGCAGTTCTTC; cdr3_aa: CASRASGYNEQFF
d_call: .; v_call: TRBV30; clone_size: .; j_call: TRBJ1-2; cdr3_nt: TGTGCCTGGAGCGCCGGGTCGCTTGATGACTACACCTTC; cdr3_aa: CAWSAGSLDDYTF
d_call: TRBD1; v_call: TRBV19; clone_size: .; j_call: TRBJ2-7; cdr3_nt: TGTGCCAGTAGTAGGGACAGGGTAGGCTACGAGCAGTACTTC; cdr3_aa: CASSRDRVGYEQYF
d_call: TRBD2; v_call: TRBV6-5; clone_size: .; j_call: TRBJ2-5; cdr3_nt: TGTGCCAGCAGGATAGCGGGGGGTATGCAGACCCAGTACTTC; cdr3_aa: CASRIAGGMQTQYF
d_call: TRBD1; v_call: TRBV27; clone_size: .; j_call: TRBJ2-7; cdr3_nt: TGTGCCAGCACGCCCAGGGGGATCCTCTCCGAGCAGTACTTC; cdr3_aa: CASTPRGILSEQYF
d_call: .; v_call: TRBV27; clone_size: .; j_call: TRBJ1-2; cdr3_nt: TGTGCCAGCAGTTTATCAGCGGGAGGACATGGCTACACCTTC; cdr3_aa: CASSLSAGGHGYTF
d_call: .; v_call: TRBV5-1; clone_size: .; j_call: TRBJ1-5; cdr3_nt: TGCGCCAGCAGCTTGGAGCAGGGAGCCAATCAGCCCCAGCATTTT; cdr3_aa: CASSLEQGANQPQHF
d_call: .; v_call: TRBV12-3/TRBV12-4; clone_size: .; j_call: TRBJ2-7; cdr3_nt: TGTGCCAGCAGTGTGGGATATGCCTACGAGCAGTACTTC; cdr3_aa: CASSVGYAYEQYF
d_call: .; v_call: TRBV16; clone_size: .; j_call: TRBJ1-4; cdr3_nt: TGTGCCAGCAGCCCACGGAGGGCAACTAATGAAAAACTGTTTTTT; cdr3_aa: CASSPRRATNEKLFF
d_call: TRBD2; v_call: TRBV6-4; clone_size: .; j_call: TRBJ2-2; cdr3_nt: TGTGCCAGCAGTGACTCGAGGGCGGGGGACACCGGGGAGCTGTTTTTT; cdr3_aa: CASSDSRAGDTGELFF
d_call: .; v_call: TRBV20-1; clone_size: .; j_call: TRBJ1-5; cdr3_nt: TGCAGTGCTAGTAGGGTCAATCAGCCCCAGCATTTT; cdr3_aa: CSASRVNQPQHF
d_call: .; v_call: TRBV7-9; clone_size: once; j_call: TRBJ2-2; cdr3_nt: TGTGCCAGCAGCCCGACTAGAGAGGCCGGGGAGCTGTTTTTT; cdr3_aa: CASSPTREAGELFF
d_call: .; v_call: TRBV29-1; clone_size: .; j_call: TRBJ1-1; cdr3_nt: TGCAGCGCCCTGAACACTGAAGCTTTCTTT; cdr3_aa: CSALNTEAFF
d_call: .; v_call: TRBV20-1; clone_size: .; j_call: TRBJ2-5; cdr3_nt: TGCAGTGCTAGAGATCGCGTGGAAGAGACCCAGTACTTC; cdr3_aa: CSARDRVEETQYF
d_call: .; v_call: TRBV30; clone_size: .; j_call: TRBJ2-7; cdr3_nt: TGTGCCTGGAGTAAGGGGATAGGGTCCTACGAGCAGTACTTC; cdr3_aa: CAWSKGIGSYEQYF
d_call: .; v_call: TRBV7-8; clone_size: once; j_call: TRBJ1-1; cdr3_nt: TGTGCCAGCAGCCGCCGGGGAGGGGTATCGGACACGGAAGCTTTCTTT; cdr3_aa: CASSRRGGVSDTEAFF
d_call: .; v_call: TRBV6-1; clone_size: .; j_call: TRBJ2-1; cdr3_nt: TGTGCCAGCAGCCTAAGGCGGAGTCTAGCGACCTACAATGAGCAGTTCTTC; cdr3_aa: CASSLRRSLATYNEQFF
d_call: TRBD2; v_call: TRBV27; clone_size: .; j_call: TRBJ2-3; cdr3_nt: TGTGCCAGCAGTTTGACTAGCGGGGCCTTGGATACGCAGTATTTT; cdr3_aa: CASSLTSGALDTQYF
d_call: .; v_call: TRBV6-5; clone_size: .; j_call: TRBJ2-7; cdr3_nt: TGTGCCAGCAGTTACTCGGAGGTGTTCTACGAGCAGTACTTC; cdr3_aa: CASSYSEVFYEQYF
d_call: TRBD1; v_call: TRBV28; clone_size: .; j_call: TRBJ1-1; cdr3_nt: TGTGCCAGCAGTCCTACAGGGGGAAGCATTATGAACACTGAAGCTTTCTTT; cdr3_aa: CASSPTGGSIMNTEAFF
d_call: .; v_call: TRBV9; clone_size: .; j_call: TRBJ2-2; cdr3_nt: TGTGCCAGCACCCGACGTAGTCAGGGGGGAACCGGGGAGCTGTTTTTT; cdr3_aa: CASTRRSQGGTGELFF
d_call: TRBD1; v_call: TRBV12-3/TRBV12-4; clone_size: .; j_call: TRBJ1-1; cdr3_nt: TGTGCCAGCAGTTTGACAGGGCAGCGGGGGACTGAAGCTTTCTTT; cdr3_aa: CASSLTGQRGTEAFF
d_call: .; v_call: TRBV7-2; clone_size: .; j_call: TRBJ2-5; cdr3_nt: TGTGCCAGCAGCTTAGAGTCTGGCCAAGAGACCCAGTACTTC; cdr3_aa: CASSLESGQETQYF
d_call: .; v_call: TRBV27; clone_size: .; j_call: TRBJ2-5; cdr3_nt: TGTGCCAGCAGTTTATCGGGGCGGGGGCCTCAAGAGACCCAGTACTTC; cdr3_aa: CASSLSGRGPQETQYF
d_call: .; v_call: TRBV5-1; clone_size: .; j_call: TRBJ1-1; cdr3_nt: TGCGCCAGCAGCTTGGTAGGGGACGGGTTGAACACTGAAGCTTTCTTT; cdr3_aa: CASSLVGDGLNTEAFF
d_call: TRBD1; v_call: TRBV12-3/TRBV12-4; clone_size: .; j_call: TRBJ1-3; cdr3_nt: TGTGCCAGCAGTTTCCGCGGGACAGGGGGCGATTGGGTCGTGTCTGGAAACACCATATATTTT; cdr3_aa: CASSFRGTGGDWVVSGNTIYF
d_call: .; v_call: TRBV28; clone_size: .; j_call: TRBJ1-5; cdr3_nt: TGTGCCAGCAGCAGGGACCCGGAGAGCAATCAGCCCCAGCATTTT; cdr3_aa: CASSRDPESNQPQHF
d_call: .; v_call: TRBV5-1; clone_size: .; j_call: TRBJ2-3; cdr3_nt: TGCGCCAGCAGCGACGGGGGACGGTTTAGTACGCAGTATTTT; cdr3_aa: CASSDGGRFSTQYF
d_call: TRBD1; v_call: TRBV5-6; clone_size: .; j_call: TRBJ2-7; cdr3_nt: TGTGCCAGCAGGGCAGGGGGCGCGTACGAGCAGTACTTC; cdr3_aa: CASRAGGAYEQYF
d_call: .; v_call: TRBV5-1; clone_size: .; j_call: TRBJ1-2; cdr3_nt: TGCGCCAGCAGCTTGGACGGACAGTATCTCAGCGGTGGCTACACCTTC; cdr3_aa: CASSLDGQYLSGGYTF
d_call: TRBD1; v_call: TRBV6-1; clone_size: .; j_call: TRBJ1-5; cdr3_nt: TGTGCCAGCAGCAGCAACAGGGGGAGCCAGCCCCAGCATTTT; cdr3_aa: CASSSNRGSQPQHF
d_call: TRBD1; v_call: TRBV6-6; clone_size: .; j_call: TRBJ2-5; cdr3_nt: TGTGCCAGCAGCCAGGGGGTTGAGACCCAGTACTTC; cdr3_aa: CASSQGVETQYF
d_call: TRBD1; v_call: TRBV11-1; clone_size: .; j_call: TRBJ2-3; cdr3_nt: TGTGCCAGCAGCTTACAACGGAGGGACAGGGGCACAGATACGCAGTATTTT; cdr3_aa: CASSLQRRDRGTDTQYF
d_call: TRBD1; v_call: TRBV7-8; clone_size: .; j_call: TRBJ2-7; cdr3_nt: TGTGCCAGCAGCTTAGATTGGACAGGGGCCATTCTCTACGAGCAGTACTTC; cdr3_aa: CASSLDWTGAILYEQYF
d_call: .; v_call: TRBV18; clone_size: .; j_call: TRBJ2-3; cdr3_nt: TGTGCCAGCTTTACCTTGGAAACAGATACGCAGTATTTT; cdr3_aa: CASFTLETDTQYF
d_call: .; v_call: TRBV15; clone_size: .; j_call: TRBJ2-3; cdr3_nt: TGTGCCACCAGCAGAGATCTGGGGGCCCTTACAGATACGCAGTATTTT; cdr3_aa: CATSRDLGALTDTQYF
d_call: TRBD1; v_call: TRBV5-1; clone_size: .; j_call: TRBJ2-1; cdr3_nt: TGCGCCAGCACCCGGACAGGGACCTACAATGAGCAGTTCTTC; cdr3_aa: CASTRTGTYNEQFF
d_call: .; v_call: TRBV27; clone_size: .; j_call: TRBJ1-3; cdr3_nt: TGTGCCAGCAGTTGGGAAGGGGACACCATATATTTT; cdr3_aa: CASSWEGDTIYF
d_call: TRBD2; v_call: TRBV29-1; clone_size: .; j_call: TRBJ2-1; cdr3_nt: TGCAGCGTTGGTTCCGGGGGAATAGCGGGGGGAATTCTGTCCTACAATGAGCAGTTCTTC; cdr3_aa: CSVGSGGIAGGILSYNEQFF
d_call: .; v_call: TRBV6-6; clone_size: .; j_call: TRBJ1-1; cdr3_nt: TGTGCCAGCAGGGGTTCTCGGGACACTGAAGCTTTCTTT; cdr3_aa: CASRGSRDTEAFF
d_call: .; v_call: TRBV30; clone_size: .; j_call: TRBJ1-5; cdr3_nt: TGTGCCTGGAGCCAGGGGCTCGGACAGCCCCAGCATTTT; cdr3_aa: CAWSQGLGQPQHF
d_call: .; v_call: TRBV18; clone_size: .; j_call: TRBJ2-2; cdr3_nt: TGTGCCAGCTCACCACGCCTGGCGGAGCTCGCCGGGGAGCTGTTTTTT; cdr3_aa: CASSPRLAELAGELFF